The 22 T cell receptor beta chains given below trace back to one sample, sequenced in a study of cytomegalovirus exposure and HLA in healthy donors. The PCR had 60 Vbeta and 13 Jbeta primers. This table comes from immunoSEQ multiplex PCR, and its TCRdb copy is limited to in-frame clones, with some not included. The sample table sets out 150,000 to 200,000 clones. Sequenced input: PBMCs. The receptors here all came from a man in his thirties or forties in good health and CMV-seronegative.

The chain has TRBV5-6 and TRBJ1-4, with D possibly matching TRBD1 (5 bases). This CDR3 comprises 16 residues. Trimming removed 2 bases from V and 4 bases from J, with 15 bases in between. The germline V gene has CDR1 SGHDT and CDR2 YYEEEE. The CDR3 sequence is CASSLALSGFNEKLFF. In DNA, the CDR3 is TGTGCCAGCAGCTTAGCTCTGTCAGGGTTTAATGAAAAACTGTTTTTT. The variable domain in full, with the rest retrieved from reference TRBV5-6 and TRBJ1-4, is DAGVTQSPTHLIKTRGQQVTLRCSPKSGHDTVSWYQQALGQGPQFIFQYYEEEERQRGNFPDRFSGHQFPNYSSELNVNALLLGDSALYLCASSLALSGFNEKLFFGSGTQLSVL.

The rearrangement uses TRBV5-1 and TRBJ2-4; D remains unclear. V lost 8 bases and J 0 bases, leaving 15 bases between the germline ends. The CDR3 is 15 residues long. CDR1 is SGHRS, CDR2 YFSETQ, per germline. CDR3 in DNA: TGCGCCAGTTCTCTCCCGGGTTTAGCCAAAAACATTCAGTACTTC. This gives the protein CASSLPGLAKNIQYF.

The V and J genes are TRBV5-1 and TRBJ1-4; 8 bases are a match to TRBD1. The J segment lost 7 bases and the V segment lost 3 bases, leaving 11 bases of the junction unmatched. The CDR3 loop spans 16 amino acids. CDR1 and CDR2 (germline): SGHRS, YFSETQ. CDR3 loop: CASSSDRQGRGEKLFF. The CDR3 DNA reads as TGCGCCAGCAGCTCCGACCGACAGGGGCGGGGTGAAAAACTGTTTTTT.

CDR3 loop: CASSGAGYGYTF. The DNA for the CDR3 is TGTGCCAGCAGTGGAGCCGGCTATGGCTACACCTTC. The chain combines TRBV2 with TRBJ1-2; unclear D gene. The CDR3 contains 12 residues. CDR1 SNHLY and CDR2 FYNNEI come from the germline V gene. With 4 bases removed from V and 4 bases from J, the gap between germline ends came to 7 bases.

This chain connects TRBV2 to TRBJ2-1; 10 bases match TRBD2. Germline loops: CDR1 SNHLY, CDR2 FYNNEI. After removal of 4 bases from V and 9 bases from J, the junction contained 12 bases not matched to a gene. The CDR3 has 16 residues. The CDR3 loop reads CASSVGLAGEGGEQFF. Written as DNA, the CDR3 is TGTGCCAGCAGTGTGGGTCTAGCGGGAGAAGGAGGTGAGCAGTTCTTC.

The chain uses TRBV4-2 and TRBJ2-7; maybe TRBD2 (6 bases). Trimming took 1 base from V and 5 from J, leaving 15 bases between them. This CDR3 is built from 15 residues. Germline CDR1 reads LGHNA; CDR2 reads YNFKEQ. CDR3 sequence: CASSQGRGGRDEQYF. The CDR3, as DNA: TGTGCCAGCAGCCAAGGGCGGGGTGGGCGGGACGAGCAGTACTTC.

The V gene is TRBV7-2, the J gene TRBJ1-2; the match to TRBD1 covers 7 bases. The length of the CDR3 is 14 residues. Looked up from germline, CDR1 is SGHTA and CDR2 is FQGNSA. V shed 3 bases, J shed 8 bases, and the junction held 9 bases outside the gene matches. In nucleotides, the CDR3 is TGTGCCAGCAGCTTCGATCGACAGGGTTACGGCTACACCTTC. As protein: CASSFDRQGYGYTF. Full variable domain (missing parts from reference TRBV7-2 and TRBJ1-2): GAGVSQSPSNKVTEKGKDVELRCDPISGHTALYWYRQSLGQGLEFLIYFQGNSAPDKSGLPSDRFSAERTGGSVSTLTIQRTQQEDSAVYLCASSFDRQGYGYTFGSGTRLTVV.

CDR3 residues: CASSVSGFNTGELFF. Here the CDR3 DNA reads TGTGCCAGCAGCGTTAGCGGATTCAACACCGGGGAGCTGTTTTTT. This chain uses TRBV9 with TRBJ2-2, with D possibly TRBD2 on 6 matching bases. The germline V gene has CDR1 SGDLS and CDR2 YYNGEE. V lost 2 bases, J lost 2 bases, and 10 bases lay in between. The CDR3 spans 15 residues.

The chain has TRBV11-2 and TRBJ2-4; 9 bases line up with TRBD1. V lost 4 bases to trimming and J lost 7 bases; unmatched junction nucleotides: 8. The CDR3 length is 15 residues. CDR1 and CDR2 (germline): SGHAT, FQNNGV. The CDR3 nucleotides are TGTGCCAGCAGCTCCCGGGACAGGGCAGTGAACATTCAGTACTTC. Its translation: CASSSRDRAVNIQYF.

The V and J genes are TRBV19 and TRBJ2-1; 12 bases match TRBD2. The CDR3 spans 14 residues. J gave up 6 bases and V 6 bases, and 3 bases lay outside the gene matches. CDR1 and CDR2 (germline): LNHDA, SQIVND (reference sequence). Here the CDR3 DNA reads TGTGCCAGTAGGACTAGCGGGGGACCCAATGAGCAGTTCTTC. It encodes CASRTSGGPNEQFF.

This chain joins TRBV7-8 and TRBJ2-7; 10 bases align to TRBD2. Per the germline V gene, CDR1 is SGHVS and CDR2 is FQNEAQ. The junction had 6 bases not matched to a gene; V was cut back by 3 bases and J by 4 bases. This CDR3 is built from 15 residues. In nucleotides, the CDR3 is TGTGCCAGCAGCTTTAGAGCGGGGGGGCCGTACGAGCAGTACTTC. Encoded protein: CASSFRAGGPYEQYF.

The gene calls are TRBV6-6 and TRBJ2-7; maybe TRBD1 (6 bases). The CDR3 is 14 amino acids. Per germline, CDR1 MNHNY and CDR2 SVGAGI (reference sequence). With 7 bases removed from V and 0 bases from J, the gap between germline ends came to 13 bases. The CDR3 protein is CASTRQATSYEQYF. The CDR3 DNA sequence: TGTGCCAGCACCCGACAGGCTACCTCCTACGAGCAGTACTTC.

CDR3 DNA: TGCGCCAGCAGCCAAGGCCGGGACAGGGGGACCTCCTACGAGCAGTACTTC. The encoded protein is CASSQGRDRGTSYEQYF. The rearrangement links TRBV4-3 to TRBJ2-7; 11 bases are a match to TRBD1. CDR3 length: 17 residues. The germline V gene has CDR1 LGHNA and CDR2 YSLEER. The junction had 5 bases not matched to a gene; V was cut back by 1 base and J by 0 bases.

The chain employs TRBV19 and TRBJ2-2, with 15 bases matching TRBD2. Germline CDR1 and CDR2: LNHDA and SQIVND (reference sequence). The CDR3 spans 19 residues. J was trimmed by 1 base and V by 5 bases; bases with no gene match: 8. CDR3 sequence reads: CASSATGLAGGMNTGELFF. CDR3 DNA: TGTGCCAGTAGTGCCACAGGACTAGCGGGAGGGATGAACACCGGGGAGCTGTTTTTT.

The chain has TRBV7-9 and TRBJ1-1; 8 nucleotides match TRBD1. Germline values: CDR1 SEHNR, CDR2 FQNEAQ (reference sequence). V shed 3 bases, J shed 6 bases, and the junction held 6 bases outside the gene matches. The CDR3 contains 14 residues. CDR3 loop: CASSFWTGYPEAFF. CDR3 DNA sequence: TGTGCCAGCAGCTTCTGGACAGGGTATCCTGAAGCTTTCTTT.

J is TRBJ1-2 and V is TRBV6-5; a weak D match, TRBD1 (5 bases). The length of the CDR3 is 15 residues. The V gene lost 0 bases and the J gene lost 4 bases, with 12 bases spanning the gap. Germline V gene lookup returns CDR1 MNHEY and CDR2 SVGAGI. The CDR3 reads CASSYSAAGSYGYTF. CDR3 in DNA: TGTGCCAGCAGTTACTCAGCCGCAGGGTCCTATGGCTACACCTTC.

This rearrangement joins TRBV6-1 to TRBJ1-3; 8 bases match TRBD1. The junction had 4 bases not matched to a gene; V was cut back by 5 bases and J by 1 base. CDR3 length: 15 amino acids. Germline V gives CDR1 MNHNS, CDR2 SASEGT. The DNA for the CDR3 is TGTGCCAGCAGTAGGACAGGGCCTTCTGGAAACACCATATATTTT. As protein: CASSRTGPSGNTIYF.

The genes are TRBV5-4 and TRBJ2-2, with D unclear. Trimming took off 1 base at V and 3 bases at J, with 10 bases between the two ends. The germline gives CDR1 SGHNT, CDR2 YYREEE (reference sequence). The CDR3 has 15 residues. The CDR3 sequence: CASSLPLTDTGELFF. The DNA of the CDR3 is TGTGCCAGCAGCTTGCCTCTAACGGACACCGGGGAGCTGTTTTTT. Looking up the rest from reference TRBV5-4 and TRBJ2-2 gives the full variable domain: ETGVTQSPTHLIKTRGQQVTLRCSSQSGHNTVSWYQQALGQGPQFIFQYYREEENGRGNFPPRFSGLQFPNYSSELNVNALELDDSALYLCASSLPLTDTGELFFGEGSRLTVL.

This chain connects TRBV5-4 to TRBJ2-3; D not certain. From germline, CDR1 is SGHNT and CDR2 YYREEE (reference sequence). This CDR3 has 13 amino acids. Deletions cut 0 bases from V and 1 base from J, with 3 bases between. Here the CDR3 DNA reads TGTGCCAGCAGCTTGGCAGGCACAGATACGCAGTATTTT. It yields the protein CASSLAGTDTQYF.

The rearrangement links TRBV9 to TRBJ1-1, with TRBD1 as a possible D gene (6 bases). CDR1 SGDLS and CDR2 YYNGEE come from the germline V gene. V lost 4 bases and J lost 3, with 10 bases in between. The CDR3 sequence is 13 residues long. The CDR3: CASSSTGYTEAFF. In DNA form, the CDR3 reads TGTGCCAGCAGCTCAACAGGGTACACTGAAGCTTTCTTT.

J is TRBJ2-1 and V is TRBV4-1; 11 bases align to TRBD2. V lost 0 bases, J lost 0 bases, and 1 base stayed unmatched. Germline-derived CDR1 and CDR2 are MGHRA and YSYEKL. This CDR3 is built from 17 residues. In DNA, the CDR3 is TGCGCCAGCAGCCAAGATAGCGGGGGGGCCTCCTACAATGAGCAGTTCTTC. Translation gives CASSQDSGGASYNEQFF.

The chain has TRBV5-1 and TRBJ2-3, with 9 nucleotides matching TRBD2. Germline V gives CDR1 SGHRS, CDR2 YFSETQ. Unmatched junction bases numbered 2, after V lost 1 base and J lost 5 bases. The CDR3 runs to 14 residues. The CDR3 region is CASSLSLAGDTQYF. In DNA form, the CDR3 reads TGCGCCAGCAGCTTGTCACTAGCGGGAGATACGCAGTATTTT.